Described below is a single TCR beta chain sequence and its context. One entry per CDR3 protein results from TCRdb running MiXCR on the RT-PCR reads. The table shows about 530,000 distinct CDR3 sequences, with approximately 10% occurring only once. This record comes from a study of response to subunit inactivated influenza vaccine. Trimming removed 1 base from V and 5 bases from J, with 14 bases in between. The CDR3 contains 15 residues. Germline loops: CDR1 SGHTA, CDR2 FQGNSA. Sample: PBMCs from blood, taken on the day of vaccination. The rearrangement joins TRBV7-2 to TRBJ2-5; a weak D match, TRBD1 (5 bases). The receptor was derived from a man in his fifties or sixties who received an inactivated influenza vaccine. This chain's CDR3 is CASSLVRQGWETQYF. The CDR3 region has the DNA TGTGCCAGCAGCTTAGTACGGCAGGGATGGGAGACCCAGTACTTC.